What follows is one T cell receptor beta chain and its context. Its recognized antigen is unknown. No qualities accompany the bases; no much larger clone lies one base away. The same CDR3 can be traced to other DNA sequences in this sample. This entry is derived from a study of shared clonotypes between healthy human individuals (dated by TCRdb to between 2020 and 2021). For the study in its entirety: A couple of women and a few men aged 18 to 49 years were included in the cohort. For each donor, CD4 naive and CD4 memory were each run on three plates, CD8 naive on two plates, and CD8 memory on one plate. Blood TCR repertoires of roughly five healthy adults were deeply sequenced to estimate repertoire size and the extent of clonotype sharing between individuals. To increase sequencing depth and limit assay-specific biases, TCR repertoire library preparation and sequencing were carried out by different laboratories using diverse techniques. Each donor's leukapheresis produced roughly between about 0.8 and 10 billion PBMCs.

The CDR3 holds 14 amino acids from the cysteine to the phenylalanine. This entry keeps only the CDR3 DNA: 42 bases, framed from base 1. The junction carries 12 bases between V and J, which are trimmed by 6 bases and 2 bases respectively. Taken from the germline V gene (reference sequence), the CDR1 and CDR2 loops are MNHEY and SMNVEV. The paper's findings and limits, for the study overall: Even with the large sequencing depth, rarefaction of the sorted-subset datasets indicated that sequencing was incomplete. Higher generation probabilities were observed for clonotypes shared by all four sorted-subset donors than for non-shared clonotypes. Across four donors, roughly 5% of naive CD4, over 3% of naive CD8, about 2% of memory CD4, and over 0.35% of memory CD8 clonotypes were shared. Naive subsets generally had larger estimated clonotype richness than memory subsets. Sampling was limited to blood, and TCR repertoires in tissue likely differ from TCR repertoires in blood. Because the study included a small number of donors, the genetic and exposure-history diversity represented was limited. Based on pairwise subsampling, the degree of clonotype sharing among donors was expected to be affected by sequencing depth.

Donors were healthy HIV-negative adults with no recently reported acute infections or vaccinations. All donors were Caucasian adults living in Nashville, Tennessee, USA. CD4+ T cells were enriched by magnetic negative selection, after which naive cells were positively selected on CD45RA and the negative fraction was taken as the memory subset. Blood was obtained by leukapheresis, after which PBMCs were separated by Ficoll-Histopaque density gradient centrifugation and cryopreserved in liquid nitrogen vapor phase. Analytical flow cytometry was used to check the purity and quantity of each magnetically sorted T cell population. Each sorted fraction had its genomic DNA isolated and then quantified by UV absorbance on a Nanodrop 2000c. TCR CDR3 regions were amplified from genomic DNA by multiplex PCR using the deep immunoSEQ assay. Extracted genomic DNA from each cell subset was distributed evenly across all wells of several immunoSEQ 96-well plates, and each plate was treated as a replicate. For sorted subsets, each replicate PCR was loaded with approximately 200 ng genomic DNA, equivalent to 25,000 to 35,000 T cell genomes. The purified libraries were quantified using a Qubit 3.0 fluorometer, sized with a Bioanalyzer 2100, and then quantified again using the KAPA Library Quantification kit. Every immunoSEQ 96-well plate was sequenced on a dedicated single-read 150-cycle Illumina NextSeq 550 flow cell. In the original analysis: Because the immunoSEQ output included only junctional sequences and no quality scores, the filtering could not be the same as the filtering used for full-length reads. Sequences were annotated with PyIR, a Python wrapper for IgBLAST v1.9, using IMGT germline references to assign V/J genes and CDR3. Any read was removed if the V/J assignment was weak (E-value above 1e-6), the CDR3 was missing, or the read contained stop codons, out-of-frame junctions, or ambiguous translated residues. V3J clonotypes were defined by identical inferred V gene, J gene, and CDR3 amino acid sequence. The percentage overlap between two repertoires was calculated by dividing the number of shared unique clonotypes by the size of the smaller repertoire. RTK rarefaction, the Chao1 estimator, and Recon v2.1 estimates of unobserved clonotypes were used to assess repertoire richness. Generation probabilities for all TCRbeta clonotypes obtained by the gDNA method from a handful of donors were computed using OLGA. The immuneACCESS repertoire file appears here via TCRdb, limited to in-frame rearrangements. These files lack a portion of the clones; in checked studies, under half of the deficit traces to unresolved V genes, and the cause of the others is not known. The D gene and trimming were derived from the DNA, and the V and J assignments and clone size from that table. The sample includes roughly 2.2 million clones, with approximately 90% observed a single time. The ten largest clonotypes hold around 0.35% of the sample.

The chain couples TRBV27 to TRBJ2-3; the D gene is perhaps TRBD1 or TRBD2, as each covers 5 bases. The sequence was collected from a man between 18 and 35 years old in good health. Some clones in this sample may be carry-over from other donors' samples. The sequenced material came from naive CD4+ T cells from PBMCs. Taken with the paper, the label for cell subset or site translates to: CD45RA+ positively selected. The CDR3 has the sequence CASSLGRATDTQYF. The DNA sequence is as follows: TGTGCCAGCAGCCTGGGACGGGCCACAGATACGCAGTATTTT.